This T cell receptor beta chain was recovered during a study of OX40 agonist ivuxolimab in advanced cancers. Study-wide points: Both blood CD4+ and CD8+ T cells showed clonal growth by week 6 at 0.1 to 3.0 mg/kg.

Clones were sequenced by immunoSEQ multiplex PCR, and TCRdb holds only the in-frame ones, with some missing. The data show about 30,000 clones, with about nine tenths seen just once and 20% to 25% held by the top ten. A word on this clone: The antigen is unknown.

V gave up 4 bases and J gave up 4 bases; unmatched junction bases: 5. CDR1 is MGHDK and CDR2 is SYGVNS in the germline V gene. This CDR3 is 14 amino acids long. This sequence joins TRBV25-1 and TRBJ1-2; 8 bases align to TRBD1. This specimen was CD4+ or CD8+ T cells sorted from blood, taken in a trial of the OX40 agonist ivuxolimab. This receptor was identified in an adult with an advanced solid tumor such as melanoma, head and neck, liver or kidney cancer. DNA for the CDR3: TGTGCCAGCAGTGCTAGGACAGGGATCTATGGCTACACCTTC. As protein: CASSARTGIYGYTF.